This T cell receptor beta chain was retrieved from a study of shared clonotypes between healthy human individuals. On this clone: Its antigen is not known.

Germline assignment: CDR1 SGDLS and CDR2 YYNGEE. V was pared by 0 bases and J by 8 bases, with 6 bases between. The CDR3 consists of 12 residues. Study-level findings and limits: Generally, estimated richness proved larger in naive subsets than it did in memory subsets. Non-shared clonotypes had lower generation probabilities than clonotypes shared by all four sorted-subset donors.

The assay was immunoSEQ multiplex PCR, and TCRdb's table has in-frame clones only and misses some. The table has hundreds of thousands of clones, around 72% seen once; the top ten hold about 2%. The sequenced material came from memory CD4+ T cells sorted from blood. As to subset: CD45RA-negative fraction. V usage is TRBV9 and J usage is TRBJ2-1; D unclear. This clonotype originated in a woman aged 25 to 45 in good health. CDR3 loop: CASSVDQDEQFF. CDR3 DNA: TGTGCCAGCAGCGTAGATCAGGATGAGCAGTTCTTC.